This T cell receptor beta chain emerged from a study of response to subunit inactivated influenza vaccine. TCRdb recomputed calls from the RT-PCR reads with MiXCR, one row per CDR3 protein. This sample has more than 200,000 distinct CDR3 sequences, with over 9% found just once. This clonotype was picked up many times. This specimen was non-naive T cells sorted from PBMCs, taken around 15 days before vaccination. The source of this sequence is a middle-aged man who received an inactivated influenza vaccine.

In DNA, the CDR3 is TGCAGCGTGGACCGTAGGGACAGGGCCTACAATGAGCAGTTCTTC. This encodes CSVDRRDRAYNEQFF. The chain employs TRBV29-1 and TRBJ2-1; 9 nucleotides match TRBD1. CDR3 length: 15 amino acids. V lost 6 bases and J lost 2; bases outside the gene matches: 8. CDR1 is SQVTM and CDR2 is ANQGSEA in the germline V gene.